Sequencing of this T cell receptor (beta chain) was carried out in a study of blood T cell repertoires in COVID-19. Study as a whole: Nucleic acid was either cDNA or gDNA, and it came from T cells, B-cell-depleted T cells, or PBMCs.

In germline, CDR1 is GTSNPN, CDR2 SVGIG (reference sequence). V was clipped by 1 base and J by 15 bases, with 19 bases between them. This CDR3 comprises 14 residues. Seattle patients were enrolled during active infection and followed longitudinally. Profiled with immunoSEQ multiplex PCR; TCRdb holds only in-frame clones, not every one. The table has about 300,000 clones, more than 70% seen once. The material sequenced was peripheral blood. J is TRBJ1-6 and V is TRBV30; the D gene is possibly TRBD1 (6 bases). This TCR came from a woman aged 25 to 45 with COVID-19, enrolled during active disease. CDR3 sequence: CAWSADSLGMVLHF. In DNA form, the CDR3 reads TGTGCCTGGAGTGCGGACAGTCTGGGTATGGTCCTCCACTTT.